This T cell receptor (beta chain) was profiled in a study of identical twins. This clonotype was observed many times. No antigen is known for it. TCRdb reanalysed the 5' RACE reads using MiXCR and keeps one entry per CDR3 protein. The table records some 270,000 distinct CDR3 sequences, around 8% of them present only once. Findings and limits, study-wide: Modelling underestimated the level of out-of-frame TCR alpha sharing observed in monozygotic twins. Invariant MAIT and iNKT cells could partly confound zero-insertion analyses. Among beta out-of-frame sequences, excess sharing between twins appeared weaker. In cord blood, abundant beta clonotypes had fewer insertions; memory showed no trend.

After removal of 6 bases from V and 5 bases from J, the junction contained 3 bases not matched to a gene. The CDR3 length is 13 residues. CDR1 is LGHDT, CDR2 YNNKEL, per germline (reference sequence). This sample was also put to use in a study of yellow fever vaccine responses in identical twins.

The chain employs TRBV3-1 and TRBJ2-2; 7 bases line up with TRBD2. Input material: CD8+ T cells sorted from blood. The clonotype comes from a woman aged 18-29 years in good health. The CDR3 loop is CASRLALTGELFF. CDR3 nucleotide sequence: TGTGCCAGCAGACTAGCGCTGACCGGGGAGCTGTTTTTT.